This T cell receptor beta chain comes out of a study of CD8+CD57+ T cells in acquired aplastic anemia. At the level of the study: 3 to 3.5 ug was the average amount of DNA from sorted CD4+ and CD8+ cells. Sequencing produced an average of about 11 million reads per healthy donor for CD4+ cells.

Study observations and caveats: CD8+ Simpson's diversity did not differ significantly between patients and controls. Patients and controls shared 25 to 35 CD8+ CDR3 sequences, which appeared highly expressed in patients and within their immunodominant clones.

CDR1 is SGHAT and CDR2 is FQNNGV in the germline V gene. The CDR3 sequence is 14 residues long. Deletions cut 4 bases from V and 1 base from J, with 10 bases between. This clonotype was counted many times. Its antigen remains unidentified. TCR beta VDJ and CDR3 profiles were obtained from a genomic DNA template. TCRdb reanalysed the reads using MiXCR and keeps one entry per CDR3 protein. The repertoire holds roughly 64,000 distinct CDR3 sequences, around 55% seen once, with over 2% in the top ten. This chain uses TRBV11-2 with TRBJ1-1; D call uncertain. The receptor comes from a human donor in good health, serving as a control. The specimen was sorted CD4+, CD8+, or CD8+CD57+ T cells (not recorded which) from PBMCs. The CDR3 region has the DNA TGTGCCAGCAGCTGGCGACGGAAGAACACTGAAGCTTTCTTT. This sequence encodes CASSWRRKNTEAFF.